This entry lists 7 T cell receptor beta chains sequenced from one sample in a study of a mutant IDH1 vaccine in newly diagnosed glioma. Their cognate antigens are unknown. The time point is: week 35, safety follow-up. Each vaccine dose was 300 ug of mutant IDH1 20-mer peptide, with topical imiquimod. Clones were read by immunoSEQ multiplex PCR, and TCRdb kept only the in-frame ones, dropping some. The table lists tens of thousands of clones, over 75% of them singletons. Sequenced here: PBMCs, sampled from a glioma patient whose treatment included an IDH1 peptide vaccine. The receptor set was obtained from a man aged 35-49 years with glioma. Some clones in this sample may be carry-over from other donors' samples.

This clone was seen a few times. V gene TRBV9 combines with J gene TRBJ1-1, with D hard to call. CDR3 length: 14 amino acids. Germline V gene data show CDR1 as SGDLS and CDR2 as YYNGEE. V dropped 0 bases and J dropped 2 bases, with 8 bases sitting between them. CDR3 nucleotides: TGTGCCAGCAGCGTAGCCTCTCATAACACTGAAGCTTTCTTT. It encodes CASSVASHNTEAFF.

The chain recombines TRBV7-9 with TRBJ1-1; D perhaps matches TRBD1 (5 bases). The ends were cut back, 5 bases at V and 1 base at J, with 8 bases in the middle. The CDR3 spans 13 residues. CDR1 and CDR2 from the germline V gene are SEHNR and FQNEAQ (reference sequence). In DNA, the CDR3 is TGTGCCAGCAGCCTGACAGAGAACACTGAAGCTTTCTTT. Its protein product is CASSLTENTEAFF.

The chain employs TRBV7-8 and TRBJ1-2, with unresolved D. The germline V and J ends were trimmed by 4 bases and 0 bases, with 12 bases remaining between them. This CDR3 has 15 residues. Germline loops: CDR1 SGHVS, CDR2 FQNEAQ. DNA of the CDR3: TGTGCCAGCAGCTCCTGGGAGGACTCTAACTATGGCTACACCTTC. The encoded protein is CASSSWEDSNYGYTF. Full variable domain (remainder filled in from reference TRBV7-8 and TRBJ1-2): GAGVSQSPRYKVAKRGQDVALRCDPISGHVSLFWYQQALGQGPEFLTYFQNEAQLDKSGLPSDRFFAERPEGSVSTLKIQRTQQEDSAVYLCASSSWEDSNYGYTFGSGTRLTVV.

CDR3 amino acids: CASSLGGVNQPQHF. In nucleotides, the CDR3 is TGTGCCAGCAGTCTTGGGGGGGTCAATCAGCCCCAGCATTTT. The chain couples TRBV28 to TRBJ1-5; a possible D gene is TRBD1 (5 bases). Per the germline V gene, CDR1 is MDHEN and CDR2 is SYDVKM. V was pared by 5 bases and J by 3 bases, with 11 bases between. The CDR3 extends over 14 amino acids.

In its sample, this clone was seen a few times. V usage is TRBV2 and J usage is TRBJ1-5, with unresolved D. The V end was cut by 7 bases, the J end by 3 bases, with 19 bases between. CDR3 length: 16 residues. Germline CDR1 reads SNHLY; CDR2 reads FYNNEI. The CDR3 nucleotides read TGTGCCAGCACCAAAGACCGTTCAGGATACAATCAGCCCCAGCATTTT. Translated, it gives CASTKDRSGYNQPQHF.

The chain has TRBV6-6 and TRBJ1-2; 9 bases agree with TRBD1. The CDR3 consists of 14 residues. CDR1 is MNHNY, CDR2 SVGAGI, per germline (reference sequence). V gave up 6 bases and J gave up 7 bases; unmatched junction bases: 9. The CDR3 bases are TGTGCCAGCAGATATCGGACAGGGGATCGTGGCTACACCTTC. Translation gives CASRYRTGDRGYTF.

The chain recombines TRBV7-3 with TRBJ2-5; 7 bases are a match to TRBD2. In germline, CDR1 is SGHTA, CDR2 FQGTGA. V dropped 1 base and J dropped 5; count of bases not matched to a gene: 4. The length of the CDR3 is 14 residues. CDR3 bases: TGTGCCAGCAGCTTAAACCCCGGGGGGGAGACCCAGTACTTC. It specifies CASSLNPGGETQYF.